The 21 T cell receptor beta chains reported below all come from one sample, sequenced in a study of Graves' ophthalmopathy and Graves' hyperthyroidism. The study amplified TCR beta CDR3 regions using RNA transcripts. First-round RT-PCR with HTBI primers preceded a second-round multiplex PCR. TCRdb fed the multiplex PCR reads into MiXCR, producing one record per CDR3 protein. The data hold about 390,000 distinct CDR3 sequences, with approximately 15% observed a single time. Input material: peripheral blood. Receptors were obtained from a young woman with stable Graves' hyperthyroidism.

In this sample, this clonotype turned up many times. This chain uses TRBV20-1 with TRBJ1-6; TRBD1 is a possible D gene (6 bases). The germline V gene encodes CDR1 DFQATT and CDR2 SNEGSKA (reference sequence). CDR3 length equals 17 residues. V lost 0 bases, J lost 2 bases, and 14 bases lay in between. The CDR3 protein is CSAREMKGGTYNSPLHF. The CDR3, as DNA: TGCAGTGCTAGAGAAATGAAGGGGGGGACCTATAATTCACCCCTCCACTTT.

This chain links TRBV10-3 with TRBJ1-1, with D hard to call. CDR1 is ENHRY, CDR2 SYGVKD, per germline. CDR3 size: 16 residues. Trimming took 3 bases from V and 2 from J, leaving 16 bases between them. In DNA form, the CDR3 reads TGTGCCATCAGTGATTTCCTCGGTCAGGACAACACTGAAGCTTTCTTT. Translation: CAISDFLGQDNTEAFF.

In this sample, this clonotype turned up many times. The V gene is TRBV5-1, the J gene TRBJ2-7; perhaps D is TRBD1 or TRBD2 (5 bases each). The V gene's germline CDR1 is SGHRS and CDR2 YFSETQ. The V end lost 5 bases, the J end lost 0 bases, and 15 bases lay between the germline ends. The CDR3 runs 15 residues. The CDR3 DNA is TGCGCCAGCAGTTTCCGGGACGGAACCTCCTACGAGCAGTACTTC. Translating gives CASSFRDGTSYEQYF.

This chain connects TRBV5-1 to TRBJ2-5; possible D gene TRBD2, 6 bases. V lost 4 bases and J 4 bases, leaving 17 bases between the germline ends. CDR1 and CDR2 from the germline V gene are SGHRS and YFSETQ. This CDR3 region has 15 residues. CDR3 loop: CASSLTGLVRETQYF. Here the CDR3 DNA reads TGCGCCAGCAGCCTAACGGGACTGGTTAGAGAGACCCAGTACTTC.

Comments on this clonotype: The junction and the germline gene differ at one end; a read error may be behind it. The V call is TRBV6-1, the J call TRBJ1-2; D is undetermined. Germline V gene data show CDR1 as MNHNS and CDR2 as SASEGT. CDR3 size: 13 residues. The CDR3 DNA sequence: TGTGCCAGCAGCAGCATAGGGCTTGATGGTTACACCTTC. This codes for CASSSIGLDGYTF.

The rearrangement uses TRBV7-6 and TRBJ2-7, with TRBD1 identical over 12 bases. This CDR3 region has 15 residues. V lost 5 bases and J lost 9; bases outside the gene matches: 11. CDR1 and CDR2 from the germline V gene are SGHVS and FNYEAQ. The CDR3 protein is CASSPNTGTGGLQYF. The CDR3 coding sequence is TGTGCCAGCAGCCCTAATACCGGGACAGGGGGCCTGCAGTACTTC.

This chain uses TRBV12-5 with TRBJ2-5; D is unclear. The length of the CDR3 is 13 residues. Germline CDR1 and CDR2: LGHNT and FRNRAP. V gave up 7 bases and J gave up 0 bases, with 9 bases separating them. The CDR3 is CASDTDYQETQYF. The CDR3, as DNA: TGTGCTAGTGACACCGACTACCAAGAGACCCAGTACTTC.

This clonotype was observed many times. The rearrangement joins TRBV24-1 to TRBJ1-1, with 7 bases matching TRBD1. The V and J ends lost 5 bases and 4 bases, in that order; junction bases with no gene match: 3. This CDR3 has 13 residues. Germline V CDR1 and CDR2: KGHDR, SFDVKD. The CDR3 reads CATSVQGGTEAFF. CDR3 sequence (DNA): TGTGCCACCAGTGTGCAGGGGGGCACTGAAGCTTTCTTT.

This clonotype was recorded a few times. CDR3 bases: TGTGCCATCAGCCTGACAGTGAACACTGAAGCTTTCTTT. This sequence encodes CAISLTVNTEAFF. The V and J genes are TRBV10-3 and TRBJ1-1, with TRBD1 as a possible D gene (5 bases). The germline gives CDR1 ENHRY, CDR2 SYGVKD. The length of the CDR3 is 13 residues. Trimming pared 6 bases from V and 0 bases from J, leaving 8 bases between.

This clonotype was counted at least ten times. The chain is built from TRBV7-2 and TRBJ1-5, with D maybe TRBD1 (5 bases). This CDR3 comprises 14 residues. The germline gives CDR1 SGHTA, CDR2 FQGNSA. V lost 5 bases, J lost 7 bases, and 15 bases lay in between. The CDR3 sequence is CASSRREMEQPQHF. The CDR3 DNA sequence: TGTGCCAGCAGCCGCAGGGAGATGGAGCAGCCCCAGCATTTT.

CDR3 sequence (DNA): TGCGCCAGCAGCCTGGAGCGGACCTATGGCTACACCTTC. Protein sequence: CASSLERTYGYTF. This chain uses TRBV5-1 with TRBJ1-2; D gene uncertain. Trimming took 4 bases from V and 4 from J, leaving 11 bases between them. This CDR3 comprises 13 residues. Germline-derived CDR1 and CDR2 are SGHRS and YFSETQ.

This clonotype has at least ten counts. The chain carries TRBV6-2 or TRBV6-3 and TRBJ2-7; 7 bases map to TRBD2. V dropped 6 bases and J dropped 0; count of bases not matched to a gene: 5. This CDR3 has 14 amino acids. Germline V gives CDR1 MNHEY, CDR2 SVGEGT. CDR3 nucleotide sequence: TGTGCCAGCAGGATGAGGACTAGCTCCTACGAGCAGTACTTC. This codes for CASRMRTSSYEQYF.

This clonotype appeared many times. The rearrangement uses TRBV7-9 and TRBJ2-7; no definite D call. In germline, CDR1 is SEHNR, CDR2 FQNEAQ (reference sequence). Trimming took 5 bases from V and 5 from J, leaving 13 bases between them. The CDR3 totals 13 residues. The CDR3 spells CASSRLPRNEQYF. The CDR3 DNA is TGTGCCAGCAGCCGCCTCCCTAGGAACGAGCAGTACTTC.

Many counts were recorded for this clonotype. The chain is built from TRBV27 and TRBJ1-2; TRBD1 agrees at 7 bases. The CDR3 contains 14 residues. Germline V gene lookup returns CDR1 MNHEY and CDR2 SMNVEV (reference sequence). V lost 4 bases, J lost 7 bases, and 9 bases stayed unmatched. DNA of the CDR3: TGTGCCAGCAGTTCTCCAGGGGGGAAAGGTGGCTACACCTTC. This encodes CASSSPGGKGGYTF.

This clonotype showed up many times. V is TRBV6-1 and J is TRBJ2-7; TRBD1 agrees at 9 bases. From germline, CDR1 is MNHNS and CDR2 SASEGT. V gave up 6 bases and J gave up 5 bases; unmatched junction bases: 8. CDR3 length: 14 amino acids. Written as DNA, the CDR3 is TGTGCCAGCAGGCCCGGGACAGGGACCCACGAGCAGTACTTC. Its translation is CASRPGTGTHEQYF.

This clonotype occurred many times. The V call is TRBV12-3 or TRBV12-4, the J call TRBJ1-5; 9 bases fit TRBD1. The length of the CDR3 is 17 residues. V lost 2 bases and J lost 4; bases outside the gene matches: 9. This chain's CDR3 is CASSLFLVGQGNQPQHF. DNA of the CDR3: TGTGCCAGCAGTTTATTTTTGGTAGGACAGGGGAATCAGCCCCAGCATTTT.

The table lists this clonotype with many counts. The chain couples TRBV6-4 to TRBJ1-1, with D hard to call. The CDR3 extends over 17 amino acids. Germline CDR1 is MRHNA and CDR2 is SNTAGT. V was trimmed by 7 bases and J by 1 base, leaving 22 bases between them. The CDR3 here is CASNNPERWITNTEAFF. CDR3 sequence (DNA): TGTGCCAGCAACAACCCCGAGAGGTGGATTACGAACACTGAAGCTTTCTTT.

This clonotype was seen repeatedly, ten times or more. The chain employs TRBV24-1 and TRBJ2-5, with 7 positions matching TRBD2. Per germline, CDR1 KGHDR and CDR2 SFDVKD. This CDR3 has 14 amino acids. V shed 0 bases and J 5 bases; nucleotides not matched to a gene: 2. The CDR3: CATSDLLGGETQYF. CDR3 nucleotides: TGTGCCACCAGTGATTTGCTCGGGGGGGAGACCCAGTACTTC.

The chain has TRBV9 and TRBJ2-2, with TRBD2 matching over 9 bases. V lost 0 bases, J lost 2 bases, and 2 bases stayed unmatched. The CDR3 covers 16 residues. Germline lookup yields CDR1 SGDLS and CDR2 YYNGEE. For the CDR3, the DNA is TGTGCCAGCAGCGTAGGACTAGCGGTTAACACCGGGGAGCTGTTTTTT. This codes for CASSVGLAVNTGELFF.

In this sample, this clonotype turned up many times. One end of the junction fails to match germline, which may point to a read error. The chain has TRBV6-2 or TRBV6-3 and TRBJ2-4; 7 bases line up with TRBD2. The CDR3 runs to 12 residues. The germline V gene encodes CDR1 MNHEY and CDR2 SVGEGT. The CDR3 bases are TGTGCCAGCAGCGACGGGGGGAGCATTAAGTACTTC. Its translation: CASSDGGSIKYF.

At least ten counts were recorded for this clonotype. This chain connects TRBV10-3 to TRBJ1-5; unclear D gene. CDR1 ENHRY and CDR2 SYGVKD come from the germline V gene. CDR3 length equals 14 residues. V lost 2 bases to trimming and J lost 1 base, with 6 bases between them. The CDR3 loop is CAISEATSNQPQHF. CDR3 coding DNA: TGTGCCATCAGTGAGGCGACCAGCAATCAGCCCCAGCATTTT.